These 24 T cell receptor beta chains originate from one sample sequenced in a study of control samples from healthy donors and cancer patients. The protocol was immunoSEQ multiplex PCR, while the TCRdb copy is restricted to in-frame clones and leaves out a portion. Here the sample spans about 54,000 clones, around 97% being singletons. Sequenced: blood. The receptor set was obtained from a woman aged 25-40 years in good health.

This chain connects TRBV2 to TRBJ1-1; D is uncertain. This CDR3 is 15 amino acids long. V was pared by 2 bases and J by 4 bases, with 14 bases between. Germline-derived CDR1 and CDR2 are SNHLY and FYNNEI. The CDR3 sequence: CASSEIGTAGTEAFF. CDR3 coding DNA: TGTGCCAGCAGTGAAATCGGCACCGCCGGCACTGAAGCTTTCTTT.

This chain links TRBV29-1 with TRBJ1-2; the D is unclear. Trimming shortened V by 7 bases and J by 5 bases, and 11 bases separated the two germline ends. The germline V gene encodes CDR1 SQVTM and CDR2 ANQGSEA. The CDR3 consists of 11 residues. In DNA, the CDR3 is TGCAGCGCGGACGGCAGATATGGCTACACCTTC. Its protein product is CSADGRYGYTF.

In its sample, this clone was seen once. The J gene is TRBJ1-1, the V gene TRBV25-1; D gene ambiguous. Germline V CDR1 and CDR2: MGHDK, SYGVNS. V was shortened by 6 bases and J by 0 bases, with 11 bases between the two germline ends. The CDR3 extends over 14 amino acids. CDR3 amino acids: CASSDVGLNTEAFF. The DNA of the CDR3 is TGTGCCAGCAGCGATGTGGGTTTGAACACTGAAGCTTTCTTT.

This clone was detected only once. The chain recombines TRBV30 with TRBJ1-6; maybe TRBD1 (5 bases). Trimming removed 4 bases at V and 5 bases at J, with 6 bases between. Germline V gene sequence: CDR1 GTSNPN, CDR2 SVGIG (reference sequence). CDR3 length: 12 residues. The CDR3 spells CAWTRDNSPLHF. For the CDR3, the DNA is TGTGCCTGGACCAGGGATAATTCACCCCTCCACTTT.

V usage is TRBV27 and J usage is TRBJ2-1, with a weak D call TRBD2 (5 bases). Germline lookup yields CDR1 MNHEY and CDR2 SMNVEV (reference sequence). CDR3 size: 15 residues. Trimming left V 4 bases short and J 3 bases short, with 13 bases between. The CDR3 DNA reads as TGTGCCAGCAGTTCCTTGGGAGTTGACTACAATGAGCAGTTCTTC. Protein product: CASSSLGVDYNEQFF.

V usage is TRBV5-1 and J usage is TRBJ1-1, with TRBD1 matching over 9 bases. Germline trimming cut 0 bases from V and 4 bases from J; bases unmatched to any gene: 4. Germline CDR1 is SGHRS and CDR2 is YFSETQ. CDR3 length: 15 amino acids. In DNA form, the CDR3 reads TGCGCCAGCAGCTTGGAGGAGACAGGGGGCACTGAAGCTTTCTTT. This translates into CASSLEETGGTEAFF.

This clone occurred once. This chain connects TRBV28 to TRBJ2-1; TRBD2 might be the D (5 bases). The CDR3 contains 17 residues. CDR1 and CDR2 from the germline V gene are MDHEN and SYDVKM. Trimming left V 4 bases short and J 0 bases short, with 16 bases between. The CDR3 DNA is TGTGCCAGCAGTTCACCAAGCGGTGTCAGCTCCTACAATGAGCAGTTCTTC. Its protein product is CASSSPSGVSSYNEQFF.

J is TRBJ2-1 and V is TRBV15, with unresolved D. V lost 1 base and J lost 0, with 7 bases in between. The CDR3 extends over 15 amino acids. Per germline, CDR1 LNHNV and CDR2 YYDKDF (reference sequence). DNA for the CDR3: TGTGCCACCAGCAGAGTTGGTGTCTCCTACAATGAGCAGTTCTTC. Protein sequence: CATSRVGVSYNEQFF.

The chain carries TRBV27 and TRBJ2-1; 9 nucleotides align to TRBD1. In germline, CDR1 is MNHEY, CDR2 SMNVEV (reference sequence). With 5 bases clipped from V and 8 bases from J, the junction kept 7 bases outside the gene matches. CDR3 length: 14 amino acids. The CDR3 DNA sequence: TGTGCCAGCAGTCTCGGACAGGGGTTCCATGAGCAGTTCTTC. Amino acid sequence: CASSLGQGFHEQFF.

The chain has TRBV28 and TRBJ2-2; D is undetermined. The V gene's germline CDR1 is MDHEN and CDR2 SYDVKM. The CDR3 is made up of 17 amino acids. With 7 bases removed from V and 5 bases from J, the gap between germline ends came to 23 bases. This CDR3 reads CASTKTGLVLGTGELFF. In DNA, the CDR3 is TGTGCCAGCACTAAAACCGGCCTAGTGCTTGGAACCGGGGAGCTGTTTTTT.

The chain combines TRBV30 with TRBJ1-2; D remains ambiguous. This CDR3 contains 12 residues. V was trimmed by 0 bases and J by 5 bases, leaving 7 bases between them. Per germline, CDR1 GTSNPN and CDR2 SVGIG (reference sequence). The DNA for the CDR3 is TGTGCCTGGAGTGTAGTGTCTTATGGCTACACCTTC. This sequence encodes CAWSVVSYGYTF.

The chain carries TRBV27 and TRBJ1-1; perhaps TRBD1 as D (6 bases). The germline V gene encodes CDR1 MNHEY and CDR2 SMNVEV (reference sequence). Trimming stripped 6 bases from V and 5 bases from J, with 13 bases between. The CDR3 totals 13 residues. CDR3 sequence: CASRILGQTEAFF. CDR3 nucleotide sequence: TGTGCCAGCAGAATACTCGGACAGACTGAAGCTTTCTTT.

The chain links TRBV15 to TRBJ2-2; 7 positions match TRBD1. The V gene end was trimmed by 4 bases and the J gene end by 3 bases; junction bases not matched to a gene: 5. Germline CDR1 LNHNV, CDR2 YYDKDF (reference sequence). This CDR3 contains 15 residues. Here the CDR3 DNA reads TGTGCCACCAGCAAAGACAGGGAGCACACCGGGGAGCTGTTTTTT. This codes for CATSKDREHTGELFF.

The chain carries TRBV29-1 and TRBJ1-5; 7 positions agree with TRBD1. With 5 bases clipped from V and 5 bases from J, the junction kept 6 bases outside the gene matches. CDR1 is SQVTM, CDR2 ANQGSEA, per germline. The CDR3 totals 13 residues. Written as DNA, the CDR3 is TGCAGCGTTACTACAGGGGTCTATCAGCCCCAGCATTTT. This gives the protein CSVTTGVYQPQHF. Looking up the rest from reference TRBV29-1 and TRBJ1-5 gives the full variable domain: SAVISQKPSRDICQRGTSLTIQCQVDSQVTMMFWYRQQPGQSLTLIATANQGSEATYESGFVIDKFPISRPNLTFSTLTVSNMSPEDSSIYLCSVTTGVYQPQHFGDGTRLSIL.

DNA of the CDR3: TGCGCCAGCAGCTTGGATCCAGATAGCTACGAGCAGTACTTC. It is translated as CASSLDPDSYEQYF. V usage is TRBV5-1 and J usage is TRBJ2-7, with unresolved D. CDR1 SGHRS and CDR2 YFSETQ come from the germline V gene. The V and J ends lost 0 bases and 3 bases respectively, with 10 bases between them. The CDR3 contains 14 residues.

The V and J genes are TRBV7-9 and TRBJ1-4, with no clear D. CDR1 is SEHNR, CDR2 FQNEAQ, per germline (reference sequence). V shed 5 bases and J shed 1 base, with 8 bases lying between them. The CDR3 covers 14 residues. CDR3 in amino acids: CASSAEGTNEKLFF. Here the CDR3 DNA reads TGTGCCAGCAGCGCTGAGGGAACTAATGAAAAACTGTTTTTT. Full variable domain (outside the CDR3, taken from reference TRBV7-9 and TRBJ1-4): DTGVSQNPRHKITKRGQNVTFRCDPISEHNRLYWYRQTLGQGPEFLTYFQNEAQLEKSRLLSDRFSAERPKGSFSTLEIQRTEQGDSAMYLCASSAEGTNEKLFFGSGTQLSVL.

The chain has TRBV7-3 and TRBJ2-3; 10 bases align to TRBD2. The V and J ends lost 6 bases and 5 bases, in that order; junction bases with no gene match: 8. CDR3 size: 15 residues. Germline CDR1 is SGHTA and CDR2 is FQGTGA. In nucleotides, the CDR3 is TGTGCCAGCAGGCCTAGCGGGAGTAGTGGAGATACGCAGTATTTT. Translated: CASRPSGSSGDTQYF.

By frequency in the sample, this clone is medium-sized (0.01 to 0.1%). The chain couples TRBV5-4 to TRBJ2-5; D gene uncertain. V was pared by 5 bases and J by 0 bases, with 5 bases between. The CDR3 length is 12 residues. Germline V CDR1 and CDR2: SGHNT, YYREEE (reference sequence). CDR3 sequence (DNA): TGTGCCAGCAGTGTAGACCAAGAGACCCAGTACTTC. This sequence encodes CASSVDQETQYF.

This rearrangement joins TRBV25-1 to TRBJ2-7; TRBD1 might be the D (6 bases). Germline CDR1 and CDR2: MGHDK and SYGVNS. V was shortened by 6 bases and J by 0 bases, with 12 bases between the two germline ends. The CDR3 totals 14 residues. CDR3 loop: CASSDDRSSYEQYF. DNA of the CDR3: TGTGCCAGCAGCGACGACAGGAGCTCCTACGAGCAGTACTTC.

The CDR3 DNA is TGTGCCAGCAGTTTATCAGGGCTGCCTGGGGCCAACGTCCTGACTTTC. Translated: CASSLSGLPGANVLTF. V and J are TRBV27 and TRBJ2-6, with no clear D. Germline CDR1 MNHEY, CDR2 SMNVEV (reference sequence). V lost 0 bases and J lost 2, with 8 bases in between. The CDR3 has 16 residues.

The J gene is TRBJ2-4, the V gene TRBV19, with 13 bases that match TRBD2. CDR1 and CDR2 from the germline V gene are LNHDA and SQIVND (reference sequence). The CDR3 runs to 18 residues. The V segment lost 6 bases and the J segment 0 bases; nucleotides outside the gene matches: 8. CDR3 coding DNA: TGTGCCAGTAGGAGAGCCGGACTAGCGGGGGTAGCCAAAAACATTCAGTACTTC. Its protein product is CASRRAGLAGVAKNIQYF.

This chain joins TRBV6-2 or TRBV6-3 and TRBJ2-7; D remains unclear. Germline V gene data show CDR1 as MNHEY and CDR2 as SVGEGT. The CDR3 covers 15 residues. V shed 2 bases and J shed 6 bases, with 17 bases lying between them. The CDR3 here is CASSYLGDRASEQYF. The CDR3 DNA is TGTGCCAGCAGTTACCTTGGTGATCGAGCATCCGAGCAGTACTTC.

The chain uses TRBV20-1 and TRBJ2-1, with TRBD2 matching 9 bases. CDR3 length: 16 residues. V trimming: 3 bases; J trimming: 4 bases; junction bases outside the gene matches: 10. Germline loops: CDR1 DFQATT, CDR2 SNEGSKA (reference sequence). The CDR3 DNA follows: TGCAGTGCTAGTCGACTAGCGGTCCGTCCTTACAATGAGCAGTTCTTC. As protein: CSASRLAVRPYNEQFF.

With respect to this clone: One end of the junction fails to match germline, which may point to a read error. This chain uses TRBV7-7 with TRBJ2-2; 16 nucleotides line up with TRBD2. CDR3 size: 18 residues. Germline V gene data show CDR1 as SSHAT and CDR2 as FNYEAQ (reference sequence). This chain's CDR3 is CASRPGTSGRVGTGELFF. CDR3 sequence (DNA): TGTGCTAGCAGACCAGGGACTAGCGGGAGGGTCGGCACCGGGGAGCTGTTTTTT.